This is a list of T cell receptor beta chains from one sample in a study of blood T cells in healthy people across ages. TCRdb ran MiXCR on the 5' RACE reads and lists one entry per CDR3 protein. Of fewer than 2,000,000 distinct CDR3 sequences detected, more than 35% appear once; the ten largest clones hold 20% to 25%. Source material: blood. The receptor source for this set is a human donor in good health. CDR3s include the opening cysteine and the closing phenylalanine or tryptophan. Not all rows give a size; the values are once, few, many and, for expanded clones, a class.

cdr3_aa j_call clone_size v_call
CASSPLGRDRPQETQYF TRBJ2-5 - TRBV7-6
CAISEFSSKNIQYF TRBJ2-4 few TRBV10-3
CATSRDGTSGFF TRBJ2-1 - TRBV15
CASSSAGSNQPQHF TRBJ1-5 - TRBV11-2
CASSPGTSGGNIQYF TRBJ2-4 - TRBV7-2
CASSYLGGITAGGHEQFF TRBJ2-1 few TRBV6-2/TRBV6-3
CASSPVGSHYTEAFF TRBJ1-1 few TRBV18
CASSQTSGGAADTQYF TRBJ2-3 few TRBV11-2
CASSSGPGKNEKLFF TRBJ1-4 once TRBV7-9
CSVEELGLGSQETQYF TRBJ2-5 few TRBV29-1
CAGSLGGGPLYEQYF - - TRBV7-2
CATSDWTGLGYGYTF TRBJ1-2 - TRBV24-1
CASSQVLRGHTEAFF TRBJ1-1 - TRBV4-3
CASSRGRGNEQFF TRBJ2-1 few TRBV12-3/TRBV12-4
CSAYREGGYTF TRBJ1-2 - TRBV20-1
CSVGTDRGYQGYTF TRBJ1-2 - TRBV29-1
CSALPAVDNEQFF TRBJ2-1 - TRBV20-1
CASGPWGQGSYNEQFF TRBJ2-1 few TRBV6-2/TRBV6-3
CASSADRLHYGYTF TRBJ1-2 - TRBV6-2/TRBV6-3
CASSQGGVNTDTQYF TRBJ2-3 - TRBV7-2
CASRRDTDTYEQYF TRBJ2-7 - TRBV6-5
CASSHRTGIPTDTQYF TRBJ2-3 few TRBV7-9
CASSLEQVPYNEQFF TRBJ2-1 few TRBV7-7
CASSLSQAGYEQYF TRBJ2-7 - TRBV28
CSVANLWRDSPSYEQYF TRBJ2-7 - TRBV29-1
CASSWMGQVETQYF TRBJ2-5 - TRBV5-1
CASRLTGFRGGTEAFF TRBJ1-1 - TRBV5-1
CASSTTGTCEQYF TRBJ2-7 few TRBV2
CATSRDLTGFDYGYTF TRBJ1-2 few TRBV15
CASSSNREGYTF TRBJ1-2 few TRBV12-3/TRBV12-4
CASSPTGTGKKEPQHF TRBJ1-5 - TRBV12-3/TRBV12-4
CARNFRDRDDEQFF TRBJ2-1 few TRBV7-6
CSASGLAAAYNEQFF TRBJ2-1 - TRBV20-1
CSVATSEGAETQYF - once TRBV20-1
CASSPFQRQGARDEQFF TRBJ2-1 few TRBV9
CSVEVVRGNGYTF TRBJ1-2 - TRBV29-1
CASLLQLYGYTF TRBJ1-2 - TRBV2
CASSMLTRGAYNEQFF TRBJ2-1 - TRBV19
CASTPTAGTLNTEAFF TRBJ1-1 - TRBV12-3/TRBV12-4
CASSEAQGAEDTQYF TRBJ2-3 - TRBV2
CASSWRQATDTQYF TRBJ2-3 - TRBV9
CATNLGNTGELFF TRBJ2-2 - TRBV24-1
CASSLTVPSTDTQYF TRBJ2-3 few TRBV27
CASSVDSPYEQYF TRBJ2-7 - TRBV9
CASSMDPGREQYF TRBJ2-7 few TRBV7-2
CASSPGGQGIGGYTF TRBJ1-2 - TRBV3-1
CATIWRPGDGYTF TRBJ1-2 few TRBV10-3
CASSFLSGGKENTGEPFF TRBJ2-2 - TRBV12-3/TRBV12-4
CASSPIAVKRGRENTEAFF TRBJ1-1 - TRBV9
CASSLAGLPPDRRKNQPQHF TRBJ1-5 few TRBV6-2/TRBV6-3
CASSALFSPLHF TRBJ1-6 few TRBV12-3/TRBV12-4
CSVHTIMADTQYF TRBJ2-3 - TRBV29-1
CASSDLWLATDTQYF TRBJ2-3 few TRBV2
CASSRTGTDFYEQYF TRBJ2-4 - TRBV7-2
CASSLYAGTQYF TRBJ2-3 - TRBV11-2
CSARGAGRDTQYF TRBJ2-3 - TRBV20-1
CASSLDGTRGYEQYF TRBJ2-7 - TRBV5-1